This T cell receptor (beta chain) was retrieved from a study of vaccination and CD4 T cells after COVID-19. As for treatment: approximately 11-day PBMC culture with coronavirus spike peptide pools or control peptides (ViraFEST assay). Cultured CD4+ T cells had their DNA profiled by the Oncomine TCR Beta short-read assay. TCRdb reanalysed the PCR reads using MiXCR and keeps one entry per CDR3 protein. The data contain about 5,200 distinct CDR3 sequences, 25% of them singletons. About this clonotype itself: The antigen is not known.

The V gene lost 11 bases and the J gene lost 0 bases, with 19 bases spanning the gap. Germline lookup yields CDR1 MNHNS and CDR2 SASEGT. This CDR3 has 15 residues. This sequence joins TRBV6-1 and TRBJ1-2; the D gene is possibly TRBD1 (6 bases). The TCR comes from a human donor who had recovered from COVID-19. The material was CD4+ T cells from blood, cultured in vitro, obtained after SARS-CoV-2 vaccination. Here the CDR3 DNA reads TGTGCCGCAGGGGTACAGGGAATAGCTAACTATGGCTACACCTTC. Translation: CAAGVQGIANYGYTF.